One sample yielded the 8 T cell receptor beta chains listed below, sequenced in a study of breast tumors, draining lymph nodes, adjacent tissues. The lymph nodes were axillary draining lymph nodes from breast cancer patients. MiXCR was run by TCRdb on the multiplex PCR reads, yielding one entry per CDR3 protein. The sample gives 170,000 or so distinct CDR3 sequences, approximately 30% of which show up once; 3.5% to 4.5% is in the top ten. The sequencing input was axillary lymph node tissue. These receptors were collected from a female donor with breast cancer. Some clones in this sample may be carry-over from other donors' samples.

In this sample, this clonotype turned up many times. The chain is built from TRBV7-9 and TRBJ2-1; 15 bases agree with TRBD2. V dropped 7 bases and J dropped 8; count of bases not matched to a gene: 6. Looked up from germline, CDR1 is SEHNR and CDR2 is FQNEAQ (reference sequence). The CDR3 spans 15 residues. The CDR3 nucleotides are TGTGCCAGCACCTGGACTAGCGGGAGGGATTATGAGCAGTTCTTC. This gives the protein CASTWTSGRDYEQFF.

V gene TRBV5-5 combines with J gene TRBJ1-2; D is unclear. This CDR3 comprises 13 residues. From germline, CDR1 is SGHKS and CDR2 YYEKEE (reference sequence). The V end was cut by 0 bases, the J end by 4 bases, with 7 bases between. The CDR3 sequence: CASSLERSYGYTF. Here the CDR3 DNA reads TGTGCCAGCAGCTTGGAACGGAGCTATGGCTACACCTTC.

The chain employs TRBV9 and TRBJ1-6; a possible D gene is TRBD1 (5 bases). Germline V gene sequence: CDR1 SGDLS, CDR2 YYNGEE. The V gene lost 3 bases and the J gene lost 18 bases, with 19 bases spanning the gap. CDR3 length: 13 amino acids. CDR3 in amino acids: CASSESTGGRSHF. The DNA of the CDR3 is TGTGCCAGCAGCGAGTCCACGGGGGGAAGGTCCCACTTT.

The V call is TRBV7-9, the J call TRBJ1-1, with 8 nucleotides matching TRBD1. The trim removed 1 base at V and 6 bases at J, leaving 10 bases unmatched. Germline CDR1 is SEHNR and CDR2 is FQNEAQ (reference sequence). The CDR3 is 16 amino acids. The CDR3 coding sequence is TGTGCCAGCAGCTTAGTTTCAGGCAGGGGGCACGCTGAAGCTTTCTTT. This gives the protein CASSLVSGRGHAEAFF.

This chain links TRBV12-3 or TRBV12-4 with TRBJ1-2, with no clear D. V gave up 6 bases and J gave up 4 bases, with 21 bases separating them. The CDR3 extends over 16 amino acids. CDR3 protein: CASSFAASRVSYGYTF. The CDR3 nucleotides read TGTGCCAGCAGCTTCGCAGCTTCACGGGTCTCCTATGGCTACACCTTC.

This clonotype was counted at least ten times. This chain joins TRBV7-8 and TRBJ2-6; TRBD2 might be the D (5 bases). Trimming removed 4 bases at V and 3 bases at J, with 13 bases between. The CDR3 runs to 16 residues. Germline CDR1 is SGHVS and CDR2 is FQNEAQ. The CDR3 loop is CASSSSGGFGANVLTF. The CDR3 bases are TGTGCCAGCAGCTCAAGCGGTGGCTTTGGGGCCAACGTCCTGACTTTC.

This clonotype was counted many times. V is TRBV9 and J is TRBJ1-2; 8 bases align to TRBD1. The CDR3 length is 18 residues. Germline V gene lookup returns CDR1 SGDLS and CDR2 YYNGEE. With 3 bases clipped from V and 3 bases from J, the junction kept 16 bases outside the gene matches. The CDR3 nucleotides are TGTGCCAGCAGCGGTATCGCGACCTCGGACAGGGTTCACTATGGCTACACCTTC. It yields the protein CASSGIATSDRVHYGYTF.

This clonotype was seen a single time. The V and J genes are TRBV29-1 and TRBJ2-5, with TRBD2 matching 7 bases. Unmatched junction bases numbered 9, after V lost 4 bases and J lost 4 bases. Germline V CDR1 and CDR2: SQVTM, ANQGSEA. The CDR3 runs to 14 residues. Here the CDR3 DNA reads TGCAGCGTTGCGCCCACGAGCGGGATAGAGACCCAGTACTTC. Translation gives CSVAPTSGIETQYF.